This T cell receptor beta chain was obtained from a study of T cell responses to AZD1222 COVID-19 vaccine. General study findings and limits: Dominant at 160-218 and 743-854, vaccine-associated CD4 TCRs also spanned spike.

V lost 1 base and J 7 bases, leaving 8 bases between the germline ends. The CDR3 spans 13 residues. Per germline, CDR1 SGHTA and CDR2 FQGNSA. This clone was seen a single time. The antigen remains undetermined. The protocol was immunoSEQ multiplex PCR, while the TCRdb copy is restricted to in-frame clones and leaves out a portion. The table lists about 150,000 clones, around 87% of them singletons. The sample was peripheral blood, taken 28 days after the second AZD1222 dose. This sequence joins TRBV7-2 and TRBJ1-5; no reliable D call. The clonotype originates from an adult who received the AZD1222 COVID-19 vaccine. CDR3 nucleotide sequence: TGTGCCAGCAGCTTAGGTGCCGGGCAGCCCCAGCATTTT. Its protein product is CASSLGAGQPQHF.